A selection of T cell receptor beta chains follows, all from one sample in a study of regulatory T cells in long-lasting Graves disease. TCRdb re-called the multiplex PCR reads with MiXCR, one entry per CDR3 protein. The top ten hold 18% of the sample, which has a few hundred thousand distinct CDR3 sequences, 12% seen once. These records were also assigned to another study, of T cells in Graves' hyperthyroidism and ophthalmopathy.

Sequenced here: peripheral blood mononuclear cells (PBMCs), sampled at new diagnosis, from a patient treated with antithyroid drugs. Every receptor here comes from a woman aged 18-30 years with Graves disease. The CDR3 runs from the conserved cysteine through the conserved F or W. The order of the fields is J gene, clone size, V gene, D gene, CDR3 protein, CDR3 DNA. A D gene is named only where the DNA matches it firmly. Part of the rows lack a size; the others show once, few, many or a class for expanded clones.

TRBJ1-1 | . | TRBV19 | . | CASSPQQGLRTEAFF | TGTGCCAGTAGTCCACAACAGGGTTTAAGGACTGAAGCTTTCTTT
TRBJ2-6 | many | TRBV11-2 | . | CASSLEGTGANVLTF | TGTGCCAGCAGCTTAGAAGGGACTGGGGCCAACGTCCTGACTTTC
TRBJ1-4 | many | TRBV6-1 | . | CASNWTPNEKLFF | TGTGCCAGCAACTGGACCCCTAATGAAAAACTGTTTTTT
TRBJ2-1 | many | TRBV12-3/TRBV12-4 | TRBD2 | CASSLPGTSGMNEQFF | TGTGCCAGCAGTCTCCCGGGGACTAGCGGGATGAATGAGCAGTTCTTC
TRBJ1-2 | many | TRBV7-2 | . | CASSLAIRGYTF | TGTGCCAGCAGCTTAGCCATACGAGGCTACACCTTC
TRBJ1-2 | many | TRBV7-9 | . | CASSLYVYPIYTF | TGTGCCAGCAGCTTATACGTTTACCCTATCTACACCTTC
TRBJ1-1 | . | TRBV5-5 | . | CASSLGAGAHAFF | TGTGCCAGCAGCTTGGGGGCGGGGGCGCACGCTTTCTTT
TRBJ2-1 | many | TRBV27 | . | CASSSREYNEQFF | TGTGCCAGCAGTTCGCGGGAATACAATGAGCAGTTCTTC
TRBJ1-2 | many | TRBV14 | . | CASSRYREDYGYTF | TGTGCCAGCAGCCGATACAGGGAAGACTATGGCTACACCTTC
TRBJ2-5 | many | TRBV5-1 | . | CASSTGTAGSETQYF | TGCGCCAGCAGCACAGGGACTGCGGGGTCGGAGACCCAGTACTTC
TRBJ1-1 | many | TRBV28 | . | CASVPAGLGGTEAFF | TGTGCCAGCGTCCCGGCGGGACTGGGGGGCACTGAAGCTTTCTTT
TRBJ2-5 | many | TRBV28 | TRBD2 | CAAGPSGRLMEETQYF | TGTGCCGCGGGACCCAGCGGGAGGCTCATGGAAGAGACCCAGTACTTC
TRBJ2-2 | many | TRBV27 | TRBD2 | CASSGRPNTGELFF | TGTGCCAGCAGCGGGAGGCCAAACACCGGGGAGCTGTTTTTT
TRBJ2-3 | many | TRBV24-1 | . | CATAGTDTQYF | TGTGCCACAGCGGGCACAGATACGCAGTATTTT
TRBJ2-1 | . | TRBV27 | TRBD2 | CASSSRLAGRTYNEQFF | TGTGCCAGCAGTTCTAGACTAGCGGGAAGGACGTACAATGAGCAGTTCTTC
TRBJ1-4 | many | TRBV7-2 | TRBD1 | CASSPTWTGGGREKLFF | TGTGCCAGCAGCCCCACCTGGACAGGGGGCGGTCGGGAAAAACTGTTTTTT
TRBJ2-1 | many | TRBV7-9 | . | CASSYHNEQFF | TGTGCCAGCAGCTACCACAATGAGCAGTTCTTC
TRBJ2-1 | . | TRBV10-2 | TRBD2 | CASIMGLAGNEQFF | TGCGCCAGCATAATGGGACTAGCGGGGAATGAGCAGTTCTTC
TRBJ1-1 | few | TRBV19 | . | CASSLFRGEEAFF | TGTGCCAGTAGTCTTTTTAGAGGGGAGGAGGCTTTCTTT
TRBJ1-3 | many | TRBV12-3/TRBV12-4 | . | CASSPQFSGNTIYF | TGTGCCAGCAGTCCCCAGTTCTCTGGAAACACCATATATTTT
TRBJ2-1 | . | TRBV6-2/TRBV6-3 | TRBD2 | CASSRLAGQNNEQFF | TGTGCCAGCAGCCGACTAGCGGGGCAAAACAATGAGCAGTTCTTC
TRBJ1-2 | many | TRBV2 | . | CASSENRVDYGYTF | TGTGCCAGCAGTGAAAATAGGGTGGACTATGGCTACACCTTC
TRBJ2-3 | many | TRBV2 | . | CACARLSSTDTQYF | TGTGCCTGCGCCAGGCTCTCTAGCACAGATACGCAGTATTTT
TRBJ2-3 | . | TRBV5-6 | TRBD2 | CASSFSYTRGGFTDTQYF | TGTGCCAGCAGCTTCTCTTATACGCGGGGGGGGTTCACAGATACGCAGTATTTT
TRBJ2-5 | . | TRBV18 | . | CASSPRGRDSRETQYF | TGTGCCAGCTCACCACGAGGCAGGGATAGCAGAGAGACCCAGTACTTC
TRBJ2-4 | many | TRBV28 | . | CASSLPHNRVTKNIQYF | TGTGCCAGCAGTTTACCCCACAACAGGGTTACCAAAAACATTCAGTACTTC
TRBJ1-5 | many | TRBV12-3/TRBV12-4 | . | CASSLALQPQHF | TGTGCCAGCAGTTTGGCTCTTCAGCCCCAGCATTTT
TRBJ1-2 | . | TRBV6-9 | TRBD1 | CASSYPGQARHGYTF | TGTGCCAGCAGTTACCCTGGACAGGCTCGGCATGGCTACACCTTC
TRBJ2-5 | . | TRBV4-3 | . | CASSQEGAGETQYF | TGCGCCAGCAGCCAAGAGGGTGCCGGGGAGACCCAGTACTTC
TRBJ2-1 | many | TRBV20-1 | . | CSARDRKASESNEQFF | TGCAGTGCTAGAGATCGAAAGGCTAGCGAGAGCAATGAGCAGTTCTTC
TRBJ1-4 | many | TRBV12-3/TRBV12-4 | TRBD1 | CASSPQTGANEKLFF | TGTGCCAGCAGTCCACAGACAGGGGCGAATGAAAAACTGTTTTTT
TRBJ2-1 | many | TRBV29-1 | TRBD2 | CSVEASGRVGNEQFF | TGCAGCGTTGAAGCTAGCGGGAGGGTGGGCAATGAGCAGTTCTTC
TRBJ2-2 | few | TRBV11-1 | . | CASSLTRTGELLF | TGTGCCAGCAGCTTAACCCGCACCGGGGAGCTGCTTTTT
TRBJ1-1 | many | TRBV19 | . | CASSTTGRYRDTEAFF | TGTGCCAGTAGTACTACAGGGAGGTATCGGGACACTGAAGCTTTCTTT
TRBJ1-3 | . | TRBV7-6 | . | CASSLAFGLPRGGSGNTIYF | TGTGCCAGCAGCTTAGCTTTTGGCTTACCCCGGGGCGGCTCTGGAAACACCATATATTTT
TRBJ1-1 | few | TRBV7-6 | . | CASSSTVINTEAFF | TGTGCCAGCAGCTCCACGGTTATAAACACTGAAGCTTTCTTT
TRBJ2-2 | many | TRBV15 | . | CATSSINPWQGRFVNTGELFF | TGTGCCACCAGCAGCATTAATCCGTGGCAGGGGCGATTCGTGAACACCGGGGAGCTGTTTTTT
TRBJ2-1 | few | TRBV29-1 | . | CSARGTPSPSSSYNEQFF | TGCAGCGCCCGAGGGACTCCTTCACCGTCAAGCTCCTACAATGAGCAGTTCTTC
TRBJ2-1 | . | TRBV19 | . | CASSPGPLKIRDNEQFF | TGTGCCAGTAGTCCCGGCCCCCTGAAAATCCGTGACAATGAGCAGTTCTTC
TRBJ2-5 | . | TRBV11-2 | . | CASSFVVGEETQYF | TGTGCCAGCAGCTTTGTTGTGGGTGAAGAGACCCAGTACTTC
TRBJ1-2 | many | TRBV28 | . | CASSQTTLNYGYTF | TGTGCCAGCAGTCAGACTACACTTAACTATGGCTACACCTTC
TRBJ2-1 | . | TRBV18 | . | CASSPLHDPGLNEQFF | TGTGCCAGCTCACCTCTTCACGACCCGGGCCTGAATGAGCAGTTCTTC